This entry lists 16 T cell receptor beta chains sequenced from one sample in a study of cytomegalovirus exposure and HLA in healthy donors. 13 Jbeta primers and 60 Vbeta primers were used for the PCR. Profiling relied on immunoSEQ multiplex PCR, and the TCRdb table lists in-frame clones only, not all of them. Of approximately 170,000 clones detected, approximately 81% appear once; the ten largest clones hold 1%. What was sequenced was PBMCs. These receptors all stem from a boy aged 2 to 10 in good health and CMV-seronegative.

The chain employs TRBV19 and TRBJ2-5; 9 bases line up with TRBD1. This CDR3 has 15 residues. Looked up from germline, CDR1 is LNHDA and CDR2 is SQIVND (reference sequence). V shed 4 bases and J 3 bases; nucleotides not matched to a gene: 6. The CDR3 reads CASSKSRDREETQYF. CDR3 nucleotide sequence: TGTGCCAGTAGTAAGTCTCGGGACAGGGAAGAGACCCAGTACTTC.

This sequence joins TRBV27 and TRBJ2-7, with 12 positions matching TRBD2. Trimming removed 6 bases from V and 5 bases from J; junction bases left unmatched: 5. The CDR3 is made up of 14 amino acids. CDR1 MNHEY and CDR2 SMNVEV come from the germline V gene (reference sequence). The chain's CDR3 is CASRTSGSLNEQYF. DNA of the CDR3: TGTGCCAGCAGGACTAGCGGGAGTTTGAACGAGCAGTACTTC.

This clone was seen once. The chain carries TRBV5-4 and TRBJ2-7; D is unclear. CDR1 and CDR2 (germline): SGHNT, YYREEE (reference sequence). The CDR3 extends over 15 amino acids. V lost 0 bases to trimming and J lost 0 bases, with 10 bases between them. CDR3: CASSLEQQLSYEQYF. The CDR3 nucleotides read TGTGCCAGCAGCTTGGAACAGCAACTCTCCTACGAGCAGTACTTC. Using reference TRBV5-4 and TRBJ2-7 for the parts outside the CDR3, the full variable domain is ETGVTQSPTHLIKTRGQQVTLRCSSQSGHNTVSWYQQALGQGPQFIFQYYREEENGRGNFPPRFSGLQFPNYSSELNVNALELDDSALYLCASSLEQQLSYEQYFGPGTRLTVT.

The V call is TRBV6-1, the J call TRBJ2-5; 8 bases are a match to TRBD1. CDR1 is MNHNS and CDR2 is SASEGT in the germline V gene. CDR3 length equals 16 residues. V was pared by 1 base and J by 5 bases, with 9 bases of the junction left unmatched. The CDR3 coding sequence is TGTGCCAGCAGTGAAGGGGGAGGCAGGGGGCGCGAGACCCAGTACTTC. Encoded protein: CASSEGGGRGRETQYF.

The rearrangement links TRBV30 to TRBJ2-1, with 16 bases lining up with TRBD2. J lost 3 bases, V lost 4 bases, and 12 bases had no gene match. CDR1 GTSNPN and CDR2 SVGIG come from the germline V gene (reference sequence). CDR3 size: 19 residues. The CDR3 reads CAWIPLAGTSGGVYNEQFF. CDR3 sequence (DNA): TGTGCCTGGATCCCCCTGGCCGGGACTAGCGGGGGGGTCTACAATGAGCAGTTCTTC.

The chain links TRBV6-8 to TRBJ1-1, with D unresolved. Per germline, CDR1 MNHGY and CDR2 SAAAGT. Between the trimmed V and J ends, which lost 6 bases and 3 bases, there was a span of 8 bases. This CDR3 is built from 12 residues. The CDR3 DNA is TGTGCCAGCAGGATACGGTACACTGAAGCTTTCTTT. Amino acids: CASRIRYTEAFF.

The V call is TRBV21-1, the J call TRBJ2-1; TRBD2 is taken as the D call from the table, unchecked against the DNA. TRBV21-1 is described as a pseudogene. This CDR3 has 18 amino acids. The CDR3 loop reads CASSKELSGTSGYNEQFF. The DNA of the CDR3 is TGTGCCAGCAGCAAAGAACTTAGTGGGACTAGCGGATACAATGAGCAGTTCTTC.

V is TRBV6-1 and J is TRBJ2-2, with 7 nucleotides matching TRBD1. V gave up 8 bases and J gave up 1 base; unmatched junction bases: 1. CDR3 length equals 13 residues. Per germline, CDR1 MNHNS and CDR2 SASEGT. CDR3 sequence: CASGDRNTGELFF. The DNA of the CDR3 is TGTGCCAGCGGGGACAGGAACACCGGGGAGCTGTTTTTT.

The chain uses TRBV6-4 and TRBJ2-2; 8 nucleotides agree with TRBD2. Germline V lookup: CDR1 MRHNA, CDR2 SNTAGT. This CDR3 comprises 15 residues. After removal of 4 bases from V and 4 bases from J, the junction contained 5 bases not matched to a gene. The CDR3 nucleotides read TGTGCCAGCAGTGCGGGGGGGCCCGGCACCGGGGAGCTGTTTTTT. This translates into CASSAGGPGTGELFF.

The chain carries TRBV10-3 and TRBJ1-5, with TRBD1 as a possible D gene (5 bases). Germline V gene sequence: CDR1 ENHRY, CDR2 SYGVKD. Deletions cut 8 bases from V and 2 bases from J, with 7 bases between. This CDR3 is built from 12 residues. The DNA for the CDR3 is TGTGCCATCGGGGGGGGCAATCAGCCCCAGCATTTT. Protein: CAIGGGNQPQHF.

This chain joins TRBV29-1 and TRBJ2-3, with no clear D. The CDR3 runs to 11 residues. The germline V gene encodes CDR1 SQVTM and CDR2 ANQGSEA. The ends were cut back, 3 bases at V and 2 bases at J, with 3 bases in the middle. As DNA, the CDR3 is TGCAGCGTTGACTACACAGATACGCAGTATTTT. This sequence encodes CSVDYTDTQYF.

The chain is built from TRBV5-6 and TRBJ2-7; D is perhaps TRBD1 (6 bases). The germline gives CDR1 SGHDT, CDR2 YYEEEE. The germline V and J ends were trimmed by 6 bases and 4 bases, with 14 bases remaining between them. The CDR3 has 13 amino acids. For the CDR3, the DNA is TGTGCCAGCACCATGGGGGCCGGGTACGAGCAGTACGTC. Its protein product is CASTMGAGYEQYV.

The chain links TRBV7-2 to TRBJ2-3; 8 nucleotides agree with TRBD2. CDR1 is SGHTA, CDR2 FQGNSA, per germline. CDR3 length: 15 residues. The V segment lost 6 bases and the J segment 0 bases; nucleotides outside the gene matches: 5. DNA for the CDR3: TGTGCCAGCAGACCTACTAGCGGAAGCACAGATACGCAGTATTTT. Translation gives CASRPTSGSTDTQYF.

This chain uses TRBV4-1 with TRBJ1-4; D remains unclear. The CDR3 is made up of 11 amino acids. Germline loops: CDR1 MGHRA, CDR2 YSYEKL. V lost 8 bases, J lost 8 bases, and 9 bases lay in between. The CDR3 loop reads CASGEREKLFF. CDR3 DNA sequence: TGCGCCAGCGGCGAGAGGGAAAAACTGTTTTTT.

The gene calls are TRBV10-3 and TRBJ2-7; 7 bases fit TRBD1. V was clipped by 2 bases and J by 5 bases; unmatched bases: 9. From germline, CDR1 is ENHRY and CDR2 SYGVKD. This CDR3 is built from 15 residues. The CDR3 region is CAISERGRVLDEQYV. DNA of the CDR3: TGTGCCATCAGTGAGAGGGGGCGTGTATTGGACGAGCAGTACGTC.

This chain uses TRBV2 with TRBJ1-2; no firm D call. V was clipped by 6 bases and J by 9 bases, with 11 bases between them. Looked up from germline, CDR1 is SNHLY and CDR2 is FYNNEI. CDR3 size: 11 residues. Here the CDR3 reads CASRSRESYTF. CDR3 DNA sequence: TGTGCCAGCAGATCAAGGGAGAGCTACACCTTC.